This T cell receptor beta chain was found in a study of CD8 T cells in ankylosing spondylitis. The CDR3 consists of 15 residues. Germline V lookup: CDR1 DFQATT, CDR2 SNEGSKA (reference sequence). V gave up 3 bases and J gave up 0 bases; unmatched junction bases: 5. Remarks on this clonotype: Its antigen is not known.

General study findings and limits: Reactive arthritis synovial fluid and blood previously showed some of these motif variants. It appeared that ankylosing spondylitis blood was characterized by a TCR beta motif of seven or eight highly homologous variants. The study looked at matched synovial fluid samples from ankylosing spondylitis patients. Disease-linked clones were reported to be significantly enriched there.

Quantitative 5'-RACE with molecular barcodes produced the TCR beta libraries. In TCRdb, the 5' RACE reads were re-called with MiXCR into one record per CDR3 protein. The sample records 200,000 to 250,000 distinct CDR3 sequences, roughly a tenth being singletons. The clonotype originates from a male donor with ankylosing spondylitis or in good health (not recorded which). Sequencing was performed on blood, either unsorted or a sorted T cell fraction (not recorded which). The chain uses TRBV20-1 and TRBJ2-4, with 7 bases that match TRBD2. The CDR3, as DNA: TGCAGTGCTAGGGTTGGCGGGGGAGCCAAAAACATTCAGTACTTC. Translating it yields CSARVGGGAKNIQYF.